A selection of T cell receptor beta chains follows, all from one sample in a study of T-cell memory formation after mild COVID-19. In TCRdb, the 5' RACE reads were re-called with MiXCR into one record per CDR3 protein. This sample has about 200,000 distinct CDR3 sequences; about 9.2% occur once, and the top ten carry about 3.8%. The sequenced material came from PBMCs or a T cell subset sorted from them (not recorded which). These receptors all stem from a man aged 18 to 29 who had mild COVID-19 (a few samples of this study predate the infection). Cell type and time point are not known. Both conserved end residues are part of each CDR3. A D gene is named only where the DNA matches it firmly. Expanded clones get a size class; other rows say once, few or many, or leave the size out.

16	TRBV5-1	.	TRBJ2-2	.	CASSLSAGANTGELFF	TGCGCCAGCAGCTTGTCTGCAGGGGCGAACACCGGGGAGCTGTTTTTT
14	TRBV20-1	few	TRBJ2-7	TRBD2	CSAVLAGGHYEQYF	TGCAGTGCAGTATTAGCGGGGGGACACTACGAGCAGTACTTC
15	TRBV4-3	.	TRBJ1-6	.	CASSQDPGNNSPLHF	TGCGCCAGCAGCCAAGACCCAGGAAATAATTCACCCCTCCACTTT
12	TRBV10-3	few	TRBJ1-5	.	CAISDGNQPQHF	TGTGCCATCAGTGACGGGAATCAGCCCCAGCATTTT
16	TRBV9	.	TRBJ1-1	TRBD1	CASSVGRGGAGPEAFF	TGTGCCAGCAGCGTAGGGCGAGGGGGCGCAGGCCCTGAAGCTTTCTTT
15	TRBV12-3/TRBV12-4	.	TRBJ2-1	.	CASSWGAGSNNEQFF	TGTGCCAGCAGTTGGGGGGCGGGGAGTAACAATGAGCAGTTCTTC
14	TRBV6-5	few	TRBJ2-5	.	CASKEGGRQETQYF	TGTGCCAGCAAGGAGGGCGGTCGCCAAGAGACCCAGTACTTC
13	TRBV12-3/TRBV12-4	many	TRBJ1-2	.	CASSRDMGEGYTF	TGTGCCAGCAGTCGGGACATGGGCGAAGGCTACACCTTC
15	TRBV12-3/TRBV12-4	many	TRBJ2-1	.	CASSFLEGVRNEQFF	TGTGCCAGCAGTTTCTTAGAGGGGGTGCGAAATGAGCAGTTCTTC
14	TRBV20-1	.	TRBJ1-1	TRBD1	CSASPTGVRTEAFF	TGCAGTGCTAGCCCCACAGGGGTGAGGACTGAAGCTTTCTTT
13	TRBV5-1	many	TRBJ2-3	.	CASSPVLTDTQYF	TGCGCCAGCAGCCCGGTCCTCACAGATACGCAGTATTTT
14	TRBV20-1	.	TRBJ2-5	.	CSARDLGLQETQYF	TGCAGTGCTAGAGATCTCGGACTGCAAGAGACCCAGTACTTC
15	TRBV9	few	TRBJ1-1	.	CASSAYGGSWTEAFF	TGTGCCAGCAGCGCTTATGGGGGTTCGTGGACTGAAGCTTTCTTT
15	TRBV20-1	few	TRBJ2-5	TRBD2	CSALRTSGAQETQYF	TGCAGTGCTCTCAGGACTAGCGGGGCGCAAGAGACCCAGTACTTC
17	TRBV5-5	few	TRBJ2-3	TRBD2	CASSTGAGGPRPDTQYF	TGTGCCAGCAGCACAGGGGCGGGGGGGCCGAGGCCAGATACGCAGTATTTT
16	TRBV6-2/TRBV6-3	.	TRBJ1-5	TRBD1	CASSNRQGMWNQPQHF	TGTGCCAGCAGTAACAGACAGGGGATGTGGAATCAGCCCCAGCATTTT
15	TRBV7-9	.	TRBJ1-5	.	CASSSLRDSNQPQHF	TGTGCCAGCAGCTCCCTCAGGGATAGCAATCAGCCCCAGCATTTT
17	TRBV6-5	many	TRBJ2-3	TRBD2	CASSSRTSGGHTDTQYF	TGTGCCAGCAGTTCCCGGACTAGCGGGGGACACACAGATACGCAGTATTTT
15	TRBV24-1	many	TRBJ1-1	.	CATSDLDPWNTEAFF	TGTGCCACCAGTGATTTGGACCCTTGGAACACTGAAGCTTTCTTT
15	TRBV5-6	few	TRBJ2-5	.	CASREKGRLGETQYF	TGTGCCAGCAGAGAGAAAGGACGCCTCGGCGAGACCCAGTACTTC
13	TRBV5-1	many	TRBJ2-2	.	CASSLGGTGELFF	TGCGCCAGCAGTCTCGGGGGAACCGGGGAGCTGTTTTTT
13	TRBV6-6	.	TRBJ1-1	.	CASSFPTILVAFF	TGTGCCAGCAGTTTCCCGACTATTTTGGTGGCTTTCTTT
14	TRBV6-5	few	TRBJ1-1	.	CASSSPAANTEAFF	TGTGCCAGCAGTTCCCCGGCGGCGAACACTGAAGCTTTCTTT
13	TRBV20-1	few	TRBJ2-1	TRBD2	CGRGGPSYNEQFF	TGCGGGAGGGGCGGACCCTCCTACAATGAGCAGTTCTTC
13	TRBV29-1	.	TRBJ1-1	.	CSATGAEGTEAFF	TGCAGCGCCACCGGGGCCGAGGGCACTGAAGCTTTCTTT
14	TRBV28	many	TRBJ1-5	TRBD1	CASTLGQGGQPQHF	TGTGCCAGCACCCTGGGACAGGGGGGTCAGCCCCAGCATTTT
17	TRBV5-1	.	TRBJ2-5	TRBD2	CASSLASTSAPLETQYF	TGCGCCAGCAGCTTGGCCTCGACTAGCGCCCCCCTGGAGACCCAGTACTTC
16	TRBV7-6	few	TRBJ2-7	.	CASSLALAGQGYEQYF	TGTGCCAGCAGCTTAGCGTTGGCAGGGCAGGGGTACGAGCAGTACTTC
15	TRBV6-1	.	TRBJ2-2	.	CASSEPGTSTGELFF	TGTGCCAGCAGTGAGCCCGGGACATCCACCGGGGAGCTGTTTTTT
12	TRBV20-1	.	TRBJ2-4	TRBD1	CSARGDSTIQYF	TGCAGTGCTAGAGGGGACAGCACCATTCAGTACTTC
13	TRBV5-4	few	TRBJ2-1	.	CASSLAPANEQFF	TGTGCCAGCAGCTTGGCTCCGGCCAATGAGCAGTTCTTC
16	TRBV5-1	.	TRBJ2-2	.	CASSLEGGWDTGELFF	TGCGCCAGCAGCTTGGAAGGGGGTTGGGACACCGGGGAGCTGTTTTTT
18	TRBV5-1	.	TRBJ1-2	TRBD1	CASSPGTGDLIYNYGYTF	TGCGCCAGCAGCCCCGGGACAGGGGACTTAATATATAACTATGGCTACACCTTC
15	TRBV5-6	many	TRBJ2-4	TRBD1	CASSSRDRDRNIQYF	TGTGCCAGCAGCTCCAGGGACAGGGACCGAAACATTCAGTACTTC
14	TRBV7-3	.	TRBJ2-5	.	CASSLQGGGETQYF	TGTGCCAGCAGCTTACAAGGGGGAGGAGAGACCCAGTACTTC
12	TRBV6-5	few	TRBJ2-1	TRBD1	CASAIQGAKQFF	TGTGCCAGCGCTATTCAGGGGGCCAAGCAGTTCTTC
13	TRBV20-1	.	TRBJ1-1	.	CSAKVVRGTEAFF	TGCAGTGCTAAGGTCGTTCGGGGCACTGAAGCTTTCTTT
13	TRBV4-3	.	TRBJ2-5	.	CASSPHRQETQYF	TGCGCCAGCAGCCCGCACCGACAAGAGACCCAGTACTTC
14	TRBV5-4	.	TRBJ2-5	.	CASSLRKTQETQYF	TGTGCCAGCAGCTTACGGAAAACCCAAGAGACCCAGTACTTC
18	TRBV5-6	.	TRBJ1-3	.	CASGYSPDGLPPGNTIYF	TGTGCCAGCGGCTACTCCCCTGATGGGTTACCTCCTGGAAACACCATATATTTT
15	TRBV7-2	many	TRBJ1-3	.	CASSTMGAAGNTIYF	TGTGCCAGCAGCACCATGGGGGCCGCTGGAAACACCATATATTTT
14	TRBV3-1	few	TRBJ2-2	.	CASRKPSNTGELFF	TGTGCCAGCAGGAAACCCTCGAACACCGGGGAGCTGTTTTTT